The 2 T cell receptor beta chains below come from one sample, sequenced in a study of blood T cell repertoires in COVID-19. Assay: immunoSEQ multiplex PCR; the TCRdb copy retains only in-frame clones and omits some. The sample lists some 67,000 clones; about 89% were seen once. The sample consisted of peripheral blood. The receptors were gathered from a man aged 45 to 65 with active COVID-19.

This clone occurred once. This chain connects TRBV9 to TRBJ1-3; a weak D match, TRBD1 (5 bases). V lost 1 base and J lost 7, with 15 bases in between. Germline V gene lookup returns CDR1 SGDLS and CDR2 YYNGEE. This CDR3 spans 15 amino acids. CDR3 protein: CASSVSIRDLNTIYF. As DNA, the CDR3 is TGTGCCAGCAGCGTATCTATCCGGGACTTGAACACCATATATTTT.

As concerns this clone: One junction end does not reproduce the germline sequence, and a read error may be involved. J is TRBJ2-1 and V is TRBV4-3; 10 bases align to TRBD2. Germline V gene sequence: CDR1 LGHNA, CDR2 YSLEER. This CDR3 is 13 amino acids long. The chain's CDR3 is CASSQEASGRLLF. CDR3 in DNA: TGCGCCAGCAGCCAAGAGGCTAGCGGGAGACTCCTCTTC.